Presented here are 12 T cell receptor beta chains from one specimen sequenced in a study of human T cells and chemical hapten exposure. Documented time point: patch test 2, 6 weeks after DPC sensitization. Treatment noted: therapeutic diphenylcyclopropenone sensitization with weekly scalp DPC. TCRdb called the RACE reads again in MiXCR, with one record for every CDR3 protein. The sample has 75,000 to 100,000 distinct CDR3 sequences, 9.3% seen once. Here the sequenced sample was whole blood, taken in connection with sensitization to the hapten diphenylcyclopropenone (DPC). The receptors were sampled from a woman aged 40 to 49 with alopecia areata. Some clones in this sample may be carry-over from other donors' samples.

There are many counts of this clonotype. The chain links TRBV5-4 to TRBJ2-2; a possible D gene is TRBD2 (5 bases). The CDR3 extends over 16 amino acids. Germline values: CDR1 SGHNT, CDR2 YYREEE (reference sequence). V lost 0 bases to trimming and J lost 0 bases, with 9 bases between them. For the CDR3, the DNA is TGTGCCAGCAGCTTGGACCCGGGGTCGAACACCGGGGAGCTGTTTTTT. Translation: CASSLDPGSNTGELFF. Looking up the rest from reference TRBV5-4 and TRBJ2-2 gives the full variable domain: ETGVTQSPTHLIKTRGQQVTLRCSSQSGHNTVSWYQQALGQGPQFIFQYYREEENGRGNFPPRFSGLQFPNYSSELNVNALELDDSALYLCASSLDPGSNTGELFFGEGSRLTVL.

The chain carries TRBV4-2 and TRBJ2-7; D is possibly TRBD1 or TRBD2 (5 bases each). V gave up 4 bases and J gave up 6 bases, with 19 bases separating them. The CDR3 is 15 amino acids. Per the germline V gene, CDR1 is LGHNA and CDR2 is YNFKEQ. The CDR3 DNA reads TGTGCCAGCAGCCCCATCCCGGGACCCGTGGGCGAGCAGTACTTC. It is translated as CASSPIPGPVGEQYF.

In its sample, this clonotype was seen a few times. Here the CDR3 reads CASSSQGTEAFF. CDR3 sequence (DNA): TGTGCCAGCAGTTCACAGGGCACTGAAGCTTTCTTT. The chain uses TRBV28 and TRBJ1-1; D may be TRBD1 (6 bases). This CDR3 is built from 12 residues. Germline lookup yields CDR1 MDHEN and CDR2 SYDVKM. V was shortened by 4 bases and J by 4 bases, with 7 bases between the two germline ends.

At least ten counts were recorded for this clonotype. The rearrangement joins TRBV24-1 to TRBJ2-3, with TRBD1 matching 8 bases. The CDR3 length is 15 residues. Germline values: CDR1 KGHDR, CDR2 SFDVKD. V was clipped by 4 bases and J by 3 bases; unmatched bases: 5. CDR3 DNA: TGTGCCACCAGTGACCCGACAGGGGCGACAGATACGCAGTATTTT. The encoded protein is CATSDPTGATDTQYF.

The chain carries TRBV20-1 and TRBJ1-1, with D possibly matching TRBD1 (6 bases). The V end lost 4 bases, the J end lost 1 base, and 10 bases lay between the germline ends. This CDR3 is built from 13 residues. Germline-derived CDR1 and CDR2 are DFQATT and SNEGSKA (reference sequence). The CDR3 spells CSAIIGGNTEAFF. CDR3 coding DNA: TGCAGTGCTATAATAGGGGGGAACACTGAAGCTTTCTTT.

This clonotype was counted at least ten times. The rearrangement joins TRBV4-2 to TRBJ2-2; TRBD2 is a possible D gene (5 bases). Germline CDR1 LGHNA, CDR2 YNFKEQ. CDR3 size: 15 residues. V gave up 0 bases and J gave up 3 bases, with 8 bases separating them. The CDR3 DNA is TGTGCCAGCAGCCAAGAGGCTAGCTACACCGGGGAGCTGTTTTTT. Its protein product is CASSQEASYTGELFF.

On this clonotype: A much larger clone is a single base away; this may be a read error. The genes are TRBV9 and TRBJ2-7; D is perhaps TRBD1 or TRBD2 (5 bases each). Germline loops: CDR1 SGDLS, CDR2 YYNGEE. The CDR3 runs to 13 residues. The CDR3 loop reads CVSTPGSFYEQYF. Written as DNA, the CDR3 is TGTGTCAGCACGCCAGGGAGTTTCTACGAGCAGTACTTC.

CDR3: CSAPGGQGYGYTF. The CDR3 nucleotides are TGCAGCGCACCAGGCGGGCAGGGCTATGGCTACACCTTC. The chain joins TRBV29-1 to TRBJ1-2, with D perhaps matching TRBD1 (5 bases). Trimming took off 7 bases at V and 4 bases at J, with 16 bases between the two ends. The CDR3 runs 13 residues. Germline loops: CDR1 SQVTM, CDR2 ANQGSEA.

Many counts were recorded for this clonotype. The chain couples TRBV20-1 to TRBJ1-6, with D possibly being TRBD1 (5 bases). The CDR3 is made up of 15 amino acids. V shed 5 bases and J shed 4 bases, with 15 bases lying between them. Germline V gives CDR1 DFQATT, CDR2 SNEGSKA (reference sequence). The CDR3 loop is CSAQGTVFYNSPLHF. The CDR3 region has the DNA TGCAGTGCTCAAGGGACGGTCTTTTATAATTCACCCCTCCACTTT.

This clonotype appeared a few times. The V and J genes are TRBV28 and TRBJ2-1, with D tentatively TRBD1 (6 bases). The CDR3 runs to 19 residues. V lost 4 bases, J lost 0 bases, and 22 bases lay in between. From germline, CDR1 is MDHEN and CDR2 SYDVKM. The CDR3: CASSSNRVRAESSYNEQFF. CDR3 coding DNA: TGTGCCAGCAGTTCAAACAGGGTCAGGGCGGAGAGCTCCTACAATGAGCAGTTCTTC.

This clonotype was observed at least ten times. The CDR3, as DNA: TGTGCCAGCAGCCCTCTGACTGTCGCAGATACGCAGTATTTT. Translated: CASSPLTVADTQYF. J is TRBJ2-3 and V is TRBV28, with no clear D. Trimming left V 6 bases short and J 4 bases short, with 14 bases between. CDR1 is MDHEN, CDR2 SYDVKM, per germline. The CDR3 totals 14 residues.

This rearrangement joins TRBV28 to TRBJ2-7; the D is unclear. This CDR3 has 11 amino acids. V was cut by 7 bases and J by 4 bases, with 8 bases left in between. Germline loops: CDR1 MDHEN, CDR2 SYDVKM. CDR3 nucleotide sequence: TGTGCCAGCACCTCTGAGTACGAGCAGTACTTC. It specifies CASTSEYEQYF. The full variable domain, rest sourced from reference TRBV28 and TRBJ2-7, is DVKVTQSSRYLVKRTGEKVFLECVQDMDHENMFWYRQDPGLGLRLIYFSYDVKMKEKGDIPEGYSVSREKKERFSLILESASTNQTSMYLCASTSEYEQYFGPGTRLTVT.